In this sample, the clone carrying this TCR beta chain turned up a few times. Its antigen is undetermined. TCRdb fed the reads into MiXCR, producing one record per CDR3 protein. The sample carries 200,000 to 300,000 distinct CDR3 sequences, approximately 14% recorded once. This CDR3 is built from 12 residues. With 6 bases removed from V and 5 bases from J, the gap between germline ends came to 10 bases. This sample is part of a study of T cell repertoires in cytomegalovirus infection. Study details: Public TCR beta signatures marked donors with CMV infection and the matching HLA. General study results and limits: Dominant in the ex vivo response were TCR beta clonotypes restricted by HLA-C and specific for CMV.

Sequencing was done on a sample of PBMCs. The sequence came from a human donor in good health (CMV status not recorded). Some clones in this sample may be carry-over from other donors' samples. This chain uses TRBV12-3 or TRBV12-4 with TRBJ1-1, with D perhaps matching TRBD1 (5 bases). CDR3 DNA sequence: TGTGCCAGCAGACCCCAGGGAACTGAAGCTTTCTTT. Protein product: CASRPQGTEAFF.